This T cell receptor beta chain is drawn from a study of cytomegalovirus exposure and HLA in healthy donors. V was trimmed by 2 bases and J by 5 bases, leaving 9 bases between them. Germline lookup yields CDR1 MNHNS and CDR2 SASEGT. The CDR3 has 13 residues. Researchers ran the PCR with 60 Vbeta and 13 Jbeta primers. This table comes from immunoSEQ multiplex PCR, and its TCRdb copy is limited to in-frame clones, with some not included. The data show about 160,000 clones, approximately 80% seen once. This clone turned up a few times. Input material: PBMCs. This TCR came from a male donor in good health and CMV-seronegative. The chain has TRBV6-1 and TRBJ1-1; D not certain. The CDR3 is CASSELRATEAFF. CDR3 sequence (DNA): TGTGCCAGCAGTGAATTGAGGGCGACTGAAGCTTTCTTT.